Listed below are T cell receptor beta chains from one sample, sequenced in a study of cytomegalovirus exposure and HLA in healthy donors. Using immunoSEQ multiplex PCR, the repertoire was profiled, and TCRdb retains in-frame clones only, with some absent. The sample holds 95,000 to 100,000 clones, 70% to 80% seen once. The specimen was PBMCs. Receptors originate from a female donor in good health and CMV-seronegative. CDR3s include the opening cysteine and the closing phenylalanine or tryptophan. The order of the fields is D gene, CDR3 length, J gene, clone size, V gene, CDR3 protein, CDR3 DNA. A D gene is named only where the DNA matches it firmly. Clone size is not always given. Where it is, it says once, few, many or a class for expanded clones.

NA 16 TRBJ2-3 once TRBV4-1 CASSPLKADSTDTQYF TGCGCCAGCAGCCCCCTCAAGGCGGACTCCACAGATACGCAGTATTTT
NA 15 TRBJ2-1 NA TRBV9 CASSVEGGSHNEQFF TGTGCCAGCAGCGTAGAAGGAGGGAGTCACAATGAGCAGTTCTTC
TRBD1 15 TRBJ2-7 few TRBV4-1 CASMGQGQSSYEQYF TGCGCCAGCATGGGACAGGGGCAAAGCTCCTACGAGCAGTACTTC
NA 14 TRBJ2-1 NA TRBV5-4 CASSLGVSGNEQFF TGTGCCAGCAGCTTGGGAGTTAGCGGCAATGAGCAGTTCTTC
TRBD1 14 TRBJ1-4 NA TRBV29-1 CSVEEGTGGEKLFF TGCAGCGTTGAAGAAGGGACAGGGGGGGAAAAACTGTTTTTT
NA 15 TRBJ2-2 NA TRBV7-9 CASSLGQVNTGELFF TGTGCCAGCAGCTTAGGGCAGGTGAACACCGGGGAGCTGTTTTTT
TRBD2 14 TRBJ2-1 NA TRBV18 CASSQGTSGPEQFF TGTGCCAGCTCCCAGGGGACTAGCGGGCCTGAGCAGTTCTTC
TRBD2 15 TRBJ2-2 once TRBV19 CATIVSTGGTGELFF TGTGCCACCATAGTATCGACCGGGGGGACCGGGGAGCTGTTTTTT
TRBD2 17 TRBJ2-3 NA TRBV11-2 CASSLYGAAGGTDTQYF TGTGCCAGCAGCTTATACGGGGCAGCGGGGGGCACAGATACGCAGTATTTT
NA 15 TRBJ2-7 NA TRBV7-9 CSSSLVSRSLDEQYF TGTTCCAGCAGCTTAGTCTCCAGGTCTCTCGACGAGCAGTACTTC
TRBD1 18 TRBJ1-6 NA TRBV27 CASSRQGLNAFYNSPLHF TGTGCCAGCAGCCGACAGGGGCTCAACGCTTTCTATAATTCACCCCTCCACTTT
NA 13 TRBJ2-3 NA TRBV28 CASSYDTTDTQYF TGTGCCAGCAGTTACGACACCACAGATACGCAGTATTTT
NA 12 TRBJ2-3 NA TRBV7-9 CASSPLSDTQYF TGTGCCAGCAGCCCCCTTTCTGATACGCAGTATTTT
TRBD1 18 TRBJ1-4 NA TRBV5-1 CASSKRPGQATTNEKLFF TGCGCCAGCAGTAAACGGCCGGGACAGGCCACAACTAATGAAAAACTGTTTTTT
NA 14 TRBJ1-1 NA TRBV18 CASSQRHRDTKAFF TGTGCCAGCTCACAGAGACACCGGGACACGAAAGCTTTCTTT
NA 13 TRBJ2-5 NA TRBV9 CASSVRVQETQYF TGTGCCAGCAGCGTAAGAGTACAAGAGACCCAGTACTTC
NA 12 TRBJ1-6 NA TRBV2 CASSEGRSPLHF TGTGCCAGCAGTGAGGGGCGTTCACCCCTCCACTTT
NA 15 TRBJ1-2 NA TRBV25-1 CASSALGGLDYGYTF TGTGCCAGCAGTGCCCTAGGGGGATTGGACTATGGCTACACCTTC
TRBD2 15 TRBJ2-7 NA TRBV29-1 CSVPGTSGMPYEQYF TGCAGCGTTCCCGGGACTAGCGGGATGCCCTACGAGCAGTACTTC
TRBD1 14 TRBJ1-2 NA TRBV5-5 CASSLAGGDYGYTF TGTGCCAGCAGCTTGGCAGGGGGCGACTATGGCTACACCTTC
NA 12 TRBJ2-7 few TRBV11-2 CASSLSRYEQYF TGTGCCAGCAGCTTAAGCAGGTACGAGCAGTACTTC
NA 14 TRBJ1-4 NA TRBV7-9 CASSYRDLNEKLFF TGTGCCAGCAGCTACAGGGACCTTAATGAAAAACTGTTTTTT
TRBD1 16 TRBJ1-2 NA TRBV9 CASSFHPGQDTYGYTF TGTGCCAGCAGCTTTCATCCGGGACAGGACACCTATGGCTACACCTTC
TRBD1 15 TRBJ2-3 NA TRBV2 CASSSSGRGTDTQYF TGTGCCAGCAGTTCCTCAGGCAGGGGGACAGATACGCAGTATTTT
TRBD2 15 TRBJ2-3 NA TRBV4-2 CASSHLAGRPDTQYF TGTGCCAGCAGCCATCTAGCGGGAAGGCCAGATACGCAGTATTTT
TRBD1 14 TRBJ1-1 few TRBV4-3 CASSTGQGTTEAFF TGCGCCAGCAGCACCGGACAGGGAACCACTGAAGCTTTCTTT
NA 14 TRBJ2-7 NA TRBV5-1 CASTHDTGTYEQYF TGCGCCAGCACTCACGATACGGGGACCTACGAGCAGTACTTC
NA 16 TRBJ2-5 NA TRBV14 CASSQVRQAAGETQYF TGTGCCAGCAGCCAAGTTCGTCAGGCAGCTGGGGAGACCCAGTACTTC
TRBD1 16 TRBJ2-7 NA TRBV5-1 CASSPRDRGYSYEQYF TGCGCCAGCAGCCCAAGGGACAGGGGTTACTCCTACGAGCAGTACTTC
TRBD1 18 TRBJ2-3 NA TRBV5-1 CASSPQPLQGARADTQYF TGCGCCAGCAGCCCACAGCCTCTACAGGGGGCAAGAGCAGATACGCAGTATTTT
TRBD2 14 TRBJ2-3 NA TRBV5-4 CASKWRGSTDTQYF TGTGCCAGCAAGTGGCGGGGGAGTACAGATACGCAGTATTTT
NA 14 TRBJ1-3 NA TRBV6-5 CASTTPGGGNTIYF TGTGCCAGCACCACTCCGGGGGGAGGAAACACCATATATTTT
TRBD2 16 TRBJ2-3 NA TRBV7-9 CASSRGSSGYTDTQYF TGTGCCAGCAGCCGTGGGTCTAGCGGCTACACAGATACGCAGTATTTT
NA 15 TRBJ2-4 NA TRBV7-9 CASSLGDSDKNIQYF TGTGCCAGCAGCTTAGGGGACTCAGACAAGAACATTCAGTACTTC
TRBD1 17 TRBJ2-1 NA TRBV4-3 CASSHATRDRSFNEQFF TGCGCCAGCAGTCACGCCACCCGGGACAGGAGTTTCAATGAGCAGTTCTTC
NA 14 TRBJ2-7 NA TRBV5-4 CASSFGGYPYEQYF TGTGCCAGCAGCTTTGGGGGGTACCCCTACGAGCAGTACTTC
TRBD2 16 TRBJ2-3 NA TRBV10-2 CASSESYTSGPDTQYF TGCGCCAGCAGTGAGTCGTATACTAGCGGCCCAGATACGCAGTATTTT
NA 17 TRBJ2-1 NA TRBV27 CASSSWVNAAGSNEQFF TGTGCCAGCAGCTCCTGGGTAAATGCGGCGGGGTCCAATGAGCAGTTCTTC
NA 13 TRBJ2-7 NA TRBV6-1 CAMGGGGLYEQYF TGTGCCATGGGGGGCGGGGGACTCTACGAGCAGTACTTC
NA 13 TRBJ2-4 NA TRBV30 CAWKERGINIQYF TGTGCCTGGAAAGAACGGGGGATAAACATTCAGTACTTC
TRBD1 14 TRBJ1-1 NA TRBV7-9 CASSSLRDSTEAFF TGTGCCAGCAGCTCCTTAAGGGACAGCACTGAAGCTTTCTTT
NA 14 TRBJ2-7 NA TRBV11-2 CASSLEGGPYEQYF TGTGCCAGCAGCTTAGAGGGGGGGCCCTACGAGCAGTACTTC
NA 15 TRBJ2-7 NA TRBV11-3 CASSSGTPGPYEQYF TGTGCCAGCAGCTCCGGGACTCCCGGCCCCTACGAGCAGTACTTC
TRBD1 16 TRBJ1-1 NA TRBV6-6 CASSSGTGWSRTEAFF TGTGCCAGCAGTTCCGGGACAGGGTGGAGTAGGACTGAAGCTTTCTTT
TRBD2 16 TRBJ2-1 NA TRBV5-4 CASSLGGGGAYNEQFF TGTGCCAGCAGCTTGGGCGGGGGGGGCGCTTACAATGAGCAGTTCTTC
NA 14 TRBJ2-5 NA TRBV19 CASSIVYSSETQYF TGTGCCAGTAGTATCGTCTATTCCTCAGAGACCCAGTACTTC
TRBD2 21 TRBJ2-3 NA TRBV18 CASSPPSRGLADFLSTDTQYF TGTGCCAGCTCACCACCATCCAGGGGACTAGCGGACTTCCTTAGCACAGATACGCAGTATTTT
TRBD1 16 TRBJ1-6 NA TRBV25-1 CASRGAGTENNSPLHF TGTGCCAGCAGAGGGGCGGGGACAGAAAATAATTCACCCCTCCACTTT
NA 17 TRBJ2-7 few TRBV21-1 CASSIRRGRASSYEQYF TGTGCCAGCAGCATACGACGCGGGAGGGCCAGCTCCTACGAGCAGTACTTC
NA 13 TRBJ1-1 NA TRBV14 CASSKQGHTEAFF TGTGCCAGCAGCAAACAGGGTCACACTGAAGCTTTCTTT
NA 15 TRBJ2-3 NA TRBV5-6 CASSLRGGSTDTQYF TGTGCCAGCAGCTTGCGTGGGGGGAGCACAGATACGCAGTATTTT
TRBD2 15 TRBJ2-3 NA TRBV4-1 CASSLGLAGGDTQYF TGCGCCAGCAGCCTAGGACTAGCGGGGGGAGATACGCAGTATTTT
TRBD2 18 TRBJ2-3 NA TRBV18 CASSPPEEAGVSTDTQYF TGTGCCAGCTCACCACCAGAGGAGGCGGGGGTCTCCACAGATACGCAGTATTTT
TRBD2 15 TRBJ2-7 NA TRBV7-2 CASSLTSGNHYEQYF TGTGCCAGCAGCTTGACTAGCGGGAACCACTACGAGCAGTACTTC
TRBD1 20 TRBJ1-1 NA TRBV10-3 CAISESAPGQADSRNTEAFF TGTGCCATCAGTGAGTCCGCCCCCGGACAGGCGGATAGCAGGAACACTGAAGCTTTCTTT
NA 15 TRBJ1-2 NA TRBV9 CASSVAGRYNYGYTF TGTGCCAGCAGCGTAGCCGGGAGATATAACTATGGCTACACCTTC
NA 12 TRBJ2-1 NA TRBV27 CASSFGRNEQFF TGTGCCAGCAGTTTTGGGAGAAATGAGCAGTTCTTC
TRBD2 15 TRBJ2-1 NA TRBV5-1 CASSSLAGSYNEQFF TGCGCCAGCAGCTCTTTAGCGGGATCCTACAATGAGCAGTTCTTC